This TCR beta chain was identified in a study of shared clonotypes between healthy human individuals. General study points: Naive CD4 clonotypes were shared across several donors at roughly 5.3%.

Naive CD8 isolation took CD45RO-negative cells positively selected for CCR7 and excluded terminally differentiated effector memory CD45RA+ cells. Trimming left V 4 bases short and J 4 bases short, with 21 bases between. Germline lookup yields CDR1 SGDLS and CDR2 YYNGEE. The CDR3 extends over 17 amino acids. Concerning this clone: Its cognate antigen is unknown.

Produced via immunoSEQ multiplex PCR; TCRdb's table is partial and in-frame only. Found here are about 2 million clones, about 94% of them singletons; the top ten hold approximately 1.2%. The sample taken for sequencing was naive CD8+ T cells sorted from blood. The sequence was collected from a young man in good health. V usage is TRBV9 and J usage is TRBJ2-1, with D hard to call. The CDR3 loop is CASSPRPGQFPYNEQFF. CDR3 sequence (DNA): TGTGCCAGCAGCCCCCGTCCCGGCCAATTCCCATACAATGAGCAGTTCTTC.